This T cell receptor (beta chain) was identified during a study of cytomegalovirus exposure and HLA in healthy donors. Study conclusions and caveats: Most sequenced TCRs were rare (though some public TCRs occurred in many donors).

Note on this clone: What it binds is unknown.

This PCR relied on a set of 60 Vbeta primers and 13 Jbeta primers. Data came from immunoSEQ multiplex PCR; TCRdb stores just in-frame clones and leaves some out. Across 60,000 to 75,000 clones, the top ten clones capture about 1.7% of the sample. Germline V gives CDR1 KGHSH, CDR2 LQKENI. V shed 3 bases and J 8 bases; nucleotides not matched to a gene: 15. This CDR3 is 16 amino acids long. The clonotype comes from a woman in her twenties or thirties in good health and CMV-seronegative. The sequenced material came from PBMCs. The chain links TRBV18 to TRBJ1-1; TRBD1 matches at 7 bases. The CDR3 region is CASSPDVTGEYREAFF. CDR3 nucleotide sequence: TGTGCCAGCTCACCCGACGTTACAGGGGAATATCGGGAAGCTTTCTTT.